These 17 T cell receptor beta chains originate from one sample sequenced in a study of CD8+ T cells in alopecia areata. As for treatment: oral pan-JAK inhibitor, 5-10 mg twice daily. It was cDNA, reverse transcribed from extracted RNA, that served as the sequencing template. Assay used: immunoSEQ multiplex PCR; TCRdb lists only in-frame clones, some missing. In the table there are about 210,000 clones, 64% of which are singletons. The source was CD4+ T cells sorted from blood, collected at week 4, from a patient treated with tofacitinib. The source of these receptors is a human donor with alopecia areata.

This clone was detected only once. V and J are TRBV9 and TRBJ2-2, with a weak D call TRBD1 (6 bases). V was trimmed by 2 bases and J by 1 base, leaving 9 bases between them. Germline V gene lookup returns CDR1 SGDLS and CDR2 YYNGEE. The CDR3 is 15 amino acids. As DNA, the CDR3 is TGTGCCAGCAGCGTTCGAGGGGGGAACACCGGGGAGCTGTTTTTT. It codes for CASSVRGGNTGELFF.

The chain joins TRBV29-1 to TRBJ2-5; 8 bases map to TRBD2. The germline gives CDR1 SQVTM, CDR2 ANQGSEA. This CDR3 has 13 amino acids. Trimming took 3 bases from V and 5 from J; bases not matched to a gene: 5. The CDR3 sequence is CSVEAGGRETQYF. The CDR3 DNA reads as TGCAGCGTTGAGGCGGGGGGCCGGGAGACCCAGTACTTC.

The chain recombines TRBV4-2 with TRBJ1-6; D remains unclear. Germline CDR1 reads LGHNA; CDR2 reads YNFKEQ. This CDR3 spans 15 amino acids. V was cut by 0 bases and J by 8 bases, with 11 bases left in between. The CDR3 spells CASSQDRAEHSPLHF. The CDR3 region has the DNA TGTGCCAGCAGCCAAGATAGGGCAGAGCATTCACCCCTCCACTTT.

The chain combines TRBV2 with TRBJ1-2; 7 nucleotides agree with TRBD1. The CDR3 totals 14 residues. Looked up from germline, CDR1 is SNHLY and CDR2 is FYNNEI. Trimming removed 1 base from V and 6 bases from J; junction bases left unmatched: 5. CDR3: CASSEVTGSDGYTF. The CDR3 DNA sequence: TGTGCCAGCAGTGAAGTGACAGGGAGCGATGGCTACACCTTC.

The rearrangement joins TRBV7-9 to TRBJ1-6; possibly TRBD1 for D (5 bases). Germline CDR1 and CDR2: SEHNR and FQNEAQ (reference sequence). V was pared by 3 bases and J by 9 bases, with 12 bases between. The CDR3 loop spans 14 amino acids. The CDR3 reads CASSLGGDSSPLHF. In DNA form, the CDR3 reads TGTGCCAGCAGCTTGGGAGGGGATAGTTCACCCCTCCACTTT.

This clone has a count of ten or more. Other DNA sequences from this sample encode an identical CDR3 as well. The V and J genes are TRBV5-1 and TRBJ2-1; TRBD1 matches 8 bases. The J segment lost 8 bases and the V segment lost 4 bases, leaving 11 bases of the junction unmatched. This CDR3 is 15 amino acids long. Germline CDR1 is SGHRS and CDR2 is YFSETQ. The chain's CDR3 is CASSLGQGAHDEQFF. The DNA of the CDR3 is TGCGCCAGCAGCCTAGGACAGGGCGCACACGATGAGCAGTTCTTC.

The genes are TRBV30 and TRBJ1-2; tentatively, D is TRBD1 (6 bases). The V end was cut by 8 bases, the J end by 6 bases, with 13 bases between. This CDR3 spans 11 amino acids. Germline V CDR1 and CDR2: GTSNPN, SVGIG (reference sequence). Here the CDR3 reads CAASGGHGYTF. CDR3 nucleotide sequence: TGTGCCGCATCGGGGGGCCATGGCTACACCTTC.

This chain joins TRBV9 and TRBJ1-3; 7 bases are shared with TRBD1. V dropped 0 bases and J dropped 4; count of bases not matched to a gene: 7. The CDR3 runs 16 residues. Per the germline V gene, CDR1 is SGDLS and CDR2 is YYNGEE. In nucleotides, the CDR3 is TGTGCCAGCAGCGTAGATGCAGGGGGAACGGGAAACACCATATATTTT. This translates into CASSVDAGGTGNTIYF.

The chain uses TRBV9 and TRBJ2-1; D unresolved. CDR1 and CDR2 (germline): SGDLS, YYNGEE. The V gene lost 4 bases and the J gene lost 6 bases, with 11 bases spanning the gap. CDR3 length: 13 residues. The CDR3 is CASSLDYGNEQFF. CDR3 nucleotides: TGTGCCAGCAGCCTGGATTACGGCAATGAGCAGTTCTTC.

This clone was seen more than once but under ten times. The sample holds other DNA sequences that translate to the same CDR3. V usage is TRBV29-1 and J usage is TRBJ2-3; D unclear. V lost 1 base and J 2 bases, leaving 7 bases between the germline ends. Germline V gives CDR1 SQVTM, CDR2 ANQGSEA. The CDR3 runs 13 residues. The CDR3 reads CSVEVQDTDTQYF. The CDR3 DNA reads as TGCAGCGTTGAAGTTCAAGACACAGATACGCAGTATTTT.

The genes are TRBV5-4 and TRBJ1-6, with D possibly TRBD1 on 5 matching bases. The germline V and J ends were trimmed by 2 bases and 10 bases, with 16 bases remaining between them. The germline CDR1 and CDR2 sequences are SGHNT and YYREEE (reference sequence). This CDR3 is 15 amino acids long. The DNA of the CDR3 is TGTGCCAGCAGCTTTAGCTGGCAGGGAAGATCACCCCTCCACTTT. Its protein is CASSFSWQGRSPLHF. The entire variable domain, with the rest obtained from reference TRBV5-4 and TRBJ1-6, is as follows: ETGVTQSPTHLIKTRGQQVTLRCSSQSGHNTVSWYQQALGQGPQFIFQYYREEENGRGNFPPRFSGLQFPNYSSELNVNALELDDSALYLCASSFSWQGRSPLHFGNGTRLTVT.

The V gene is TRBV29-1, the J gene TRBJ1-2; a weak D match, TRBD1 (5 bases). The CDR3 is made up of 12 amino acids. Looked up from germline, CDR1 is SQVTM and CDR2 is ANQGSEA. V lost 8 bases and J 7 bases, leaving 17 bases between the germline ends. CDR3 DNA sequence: TGCAGCCTGGGGACGCCCTCTTTTGGCTACACCTTC. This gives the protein CSLGTPSFGYTF.

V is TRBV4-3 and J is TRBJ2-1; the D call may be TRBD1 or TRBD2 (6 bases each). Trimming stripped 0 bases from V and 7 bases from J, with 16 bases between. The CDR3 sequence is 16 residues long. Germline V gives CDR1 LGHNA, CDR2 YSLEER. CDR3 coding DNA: TGCGCCAGCAGCCAAGAAGCCCCGGGGGCGGGGAATGAGCAGTTCTTC. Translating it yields CASSQEAPGAGNEQFF.

DNA of the CDR3: TGTGCCATCAGTGAGTCTCCGACAGGGGGATATGAGCAGTTCTTC. Translating gives CAISESPTGGYEQFF. V usage is TRBV10-3 and J usage is TRBJ2-1; 9 positions match TRBD1. Germline CDR1 reads ENHRY; CDR2 reads SYGVKD. The CDR3 consists of 15 residues. Losses at the gene ends were 0 bases for V and 8 bases for J; bases not matched to a gene: 5.

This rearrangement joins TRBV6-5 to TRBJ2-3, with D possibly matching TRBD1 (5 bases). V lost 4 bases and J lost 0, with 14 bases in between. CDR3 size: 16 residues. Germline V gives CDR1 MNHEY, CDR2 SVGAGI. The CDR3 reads CASSLGQFSSTDTQYF. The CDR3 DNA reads TGTGCCAGCAGTTTGGGGCAGTTCTCTAGCACAGATACGCAGTATTTT.

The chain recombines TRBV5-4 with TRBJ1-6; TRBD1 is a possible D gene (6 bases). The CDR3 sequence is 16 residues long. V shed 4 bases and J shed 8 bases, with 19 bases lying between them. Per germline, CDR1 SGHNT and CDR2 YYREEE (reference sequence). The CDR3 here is CASSTSAGGVYSPLHF. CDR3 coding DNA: TGTGCCAGCAGCACCTCGGCGGGGGGCGTATATTCACCCCTCCACTTT.

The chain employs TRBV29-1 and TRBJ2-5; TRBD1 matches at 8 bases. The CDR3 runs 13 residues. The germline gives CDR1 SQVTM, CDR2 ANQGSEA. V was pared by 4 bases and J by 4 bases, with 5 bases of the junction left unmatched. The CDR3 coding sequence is TGCAGCGTTGGAGGACAGGGAGGAGAGACCCAGTACTTC. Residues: CSVGGQGGETQYF. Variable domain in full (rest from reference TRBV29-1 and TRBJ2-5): SAVISQKPSRDICQRGTSLTIQCQVDSQVTMMFWYRQQPGQSLTLIATANQGSEATYESGFVIDKFPISRPNLTFSTLTVSNMSPEDSSIYLCSVGGQGGETQYFGPGTRLLVL.